A selection of T cell receptor beta chains follows, all from one sample in a study of blood T cell repertoires in COVID-19. Profiling relied on immunoSEQ multiplex PCR, and the TCRdb table lists in-frame clones only, not all of them. The sample consists of around 270,000 clones, over 70% of them appearing once. The sample was PBMCs or T cells enriched from blood (not recorded which). Receptor source: a middle-aged woman who had been exposed to COVID-19. Each CDR3 is given with its conserved first and last residue. The D gene is left open where the match is weak. The size field is filled for only some rows; it gives once, few, many or a size class.

j_call clone_size v_call d_call cdr3_length cdr3_aa cdr3_nt
TRBJ2-3 - TRBV2 TRBD1 17 CASIRDRGRLITDTQYF TGTGCCAGCATACGGGACAGGGGGCGATTGATTACAGATACGCAGTATTTT
TRBJ2-7 - TRBV7-2 - 12 CASSVDSSKQYF TGTGCCAGCAGCGTAGACAGTTCTAAGCAGTACTTC
TRBJ1-5 once TRBV9 TRBD1 15 CASSVGGGTGQPQHF TGTGCCAGCAGCGTAGGAGGGGGCACGGGTCAGCCCCAGCATTTT
TRBJ1-6 - TRBV6-2/TRBV6-3 TRBD1 14 CASSGTAVSSPLHF TGTGCCAGCAGTGGGACAGCCGTGTCGTCACCCCTCCACTTT
TRBJ1-4 - TRBV4-1 - 17 CASSQLFLGATNEKLFF TGCGCCAGCAGCCAACTCTTTCTAGGGGCAACTAATGAAAAACTGTTTTTT
TRBJ2-3 - TRBV7-2 - 15 CASSPPGAHTDTQYF TGTGCCAGCAGCCCACCTGGAGCCCACACAGATACGCAGTATTTT
TRBJ2-1 once TRBV7-2 - 16 CASSSGFGIMDNEQFF TGTGCCAGCAGCTCCGGTTTCGGTATAATGGACAATGAGCAGTTCTTC
TRBJ2-7 - TRBV3-1/TRBV3-2 - 14 CASSQGTVHTVQYF TGTGCCAGCAGCCAAGGGACAGTACATACTGTGCAGTACTTC
TRBJ2-3 - TRBV11-2 TRBD2 15 CASSELAGGLDTQYF TGTGCCAGCAGCGAACTAGCGGGGGGCTTAGATACGCAGTATTTT
TRBJ2-1 few TRBV25-1 TRBD2 17 CASSELQAGVVYNEQFF TGTGCCAGCAGTGAACTCCAAGCGGGAGTAGTCTACAATGAGCAGTTCTTC
TRBJ1-2 - TRBV3-1/TRBV3-2 - 13 CASSQGREGGYTF TGTGCCAGCAGCCAAGGCAGGGAAGGTGGCTACACCTTC
TRBJ1-2 - TRBV30 - 12 CAWSPGNYGYTF TGTGCCTGGTCCCCAGGGAACTATGGCTACACCTTC
TRBJ2-1 - TRBV9 TRBD1 15 CASNPGTGINNEQFF TGTGCCAGCAACCCCGGGACAGGGATAAACAATGAGCAGTTCTTC
TRBJ1-1 - TRBV30 - 15 CAWSVRGASVGGAFF TGTGCCTGGAGTGTACGGGGAGCGAGTGTTGGTGGAGCTTTCTTT
TRBJ2-5 - TRBV5-1 TRBD2 15 CASSLDRGGVETQYF TGTGCCAGCAGCCTGGACCGGGGGGGAGTGGAGACCCAGTACTTC
TRBJ1-6 - TRBV7-6 - 15 CASSQGNPYNSPLHF TGTGCCAGTAGTCAGGGAAATCCCTATAATTCACCCCTCCACTTT
TRBJ1-1 - TRBV18 TRBD1 18 CASSPVIGQGAMNTEAFF TGTGCCAGCTCACCAGTAATAGGACAGGGGGCAATGAACACTGAAGCTTTCTTT
TRBJ2-2 - TRBV4-1 TRBD1 18 CASSQDRGTGSRTGELFF TGCGCCAGCAGCCAAGATCGGGGGACAGGGAGTCGGACCGGGGAGCTGTTTTTT
TRBJ1-4 - TRBV28 TRBD1 15 CASSPIPGGGEKLFF TGTGCCAGCAGTCCCATTCCAGGGGGTGGGGAAAAACTGTTTTTT
TRBJ1-5 - TRBV20-1 - 14 CSASTGFGNQPQHF TGCAGTGCTAGTACCGGGTTTGGCAATCAGCCCCAGCATTTT
TRBJ1-3 - TRBV2 - 14 CASRGTLAGNTIYF TGTGCCAGCAGGGGGACATTAGCTGGAAACACCATATATTTT
TRBJ1-1 - TRBV6-2/TRBV6-3 - 13 CASSSSRTLEAFF TGTGCCAGCAGTTCAAGCCGAACTTTGGAAGCTTTCTTT
TRBJ1-5 - TRBV6-1 - 14 CASSEVGVSQPQHF TGTGCCAGCAGTGAAGTAGGGGTCTCTCAGCCCCAGCATTTT
TRBJ2-7 - TRBV11-1 - 15 CASSLRTEASYEQYF TGTGCCAGCAGCTTAAGGACAGAAGCTTCCTACGAGCAGTACTTC
TRBJ2-7 - TRBV7-6 TRBD1 15 CASSLGGGSPYEQYF TGTGCCAGCAGCTTAGGAGGGGGCTCCCCCTACGAGCAGTACTTC
TRBJ1-6 - TRBV2 TRBD1 14 CASLGDSDNSPLHF TGTGCCAGCCTTGGGGACAGTGATAATTCACCCCTCCACTTT
TRBJ2-1 - TRBV14 - 13 CASSRLTTREQFF TGTGCCAGCAGCCGTTTGACTACTCGCGAGCAGTTCTTC
TRBJ1-1 - TRBV9 - 13 CASSALMNTEAFF TGTGCCAGCAGCGCACTGATGAACACTGAAGCTTTCTTT
TRBJ1-4 - TRBV6-5 TRBD1 16 CASSFAPGQGGEKLFF TGTGCCAGCAGTTTCGCTCCGGGACAGGGAGGGGAAAAACTGTTTTTT
TRBJ1-2 - TRBV5-5 TRBD1 13 CASTYRGLDGYTF TGTGCCAGCACCTACAGGGGGCTGGATGGCTACACCTTC
TRBJ1-1 - TRBV10-3 TRBD1 12 CAISQTGWEAFF TGTGCCATCAGCCAGACAGGGTGGGAAGCTTTCTTT
TRBJ1-2 - TRBV11-2 TRBD1 13 CASSSTGIGGYTF TGTGCCAGCAGCTCGACAGGGATAGGCGGCTACACCTTC
TRBJ1-1 - TRBV19 TRBD1 15 CASTPMGTGRTEAFF TGTGCCAGTACCCCGATGGGGACAGGTAGGACTGAAGCTTTCTTT
TRBJ1-5 - TRBV28 - 15 CASSLTQGINQPQHF TGTGCCAGCAGTTTAACCCAGGGAATTAATCAGCCCCAGCATTTT
TRBJ2-2 - TRBV9 - 20 CASSAEYRDFWGTDTGELFF TGTGCCAGCAGTGCAGAATACAGGGATTTCTGGGGGACCGACACCGGGGAGCTGTTTTTT
TRBJ2-3 - TRBV4-2 TRBD2 16 CASSPSGRTSTDTQYF TGTGCCAGCAGCCCTAGCGGGAGGACTAGCACAGATACGCAGTATTTT
TRBJ1-2 few TRBV5-1 - 16 CASSLDRSRGSYGYTF TGCGCCAGCAGCTTGGACAGATCCAGGGGTAGCTACGGCTACACCTTC